This T cell receptor beta chain comes out of a study of regulatory T cells in long-lasting Graves disease. In its sample, this clonotype was seen many times. Its cognate antigen is unknown. Whole-study findings and limits: Persistent disease showed a preference for TRBV28, TRBJ1-2 and TRBJ2-5.

Time point meaning: newly diagnosed GD, antithyroid drugs for less than 3 months. Scientists built the TCR library using RNA that was extracted from PBMCs. Building of the TCR beta libraries involved iRepertoire HTBI primers and Arm-PCR of CDR3 regions. In the source study's methods: Analysis of the samples identified 50 to 75 TRBV and 13 to 15 TRBJ segments. MiXCR, applied by TCRdb to the multiplex PCR reads, yields one record per CDR3 protein. None of the V and J calls come from the authors' own analysis; TCRdb made them. The table has about 460,000 distinct CDR3 sequences, about 14% seen once. Deletions cut 6 bases from V and 3 bases from J, with 11 bases between. Germline CDR1 is SQVTM and CDR2 is ANQGSEA. The CDR3 is 12 amino acids. The sample was also reused in another study, on T cells in Graves' hyperthyroidism and ophthalmopathy. That paper notes: A first-round RT-PCR of the TCR CDR3 used the HTBI primer set. Expanded thyroid clonotypes (above 0.001) were mostly also found in blood.

V is TRBV29-1 and J is TRBJ2-5; D unclear. This receptor was obtained from a woman between 50 and 59 years old with Graves disease. The material sequenced was peripheral blood mononuclear cells (PBMCs), taken at new diagnosis, from a patient treated with antithyroid drugs. The chain's CDR3 is CSVGFREETQYF. DNA for the CDR3: TGCAGCGTGGGTTTCCGGGAAGAGACCCAGTACTTC.